This entry lists 4 T cell receptor beta chains sequenced from one sample in a study of long-term antiretroviral therapy in people with HIV. At the survey level, the v3.0 immunoSEQ assay was run. Profiled with immunoSEQ multiplex PCR; TCRdb holds only in-frame clones, not every one. The sample has around 20,000 clones, roughly 89% seen once. The specimen was unsorted PBMCs, collected 3 years after starting antiretroviral therapy. The receptor set was obtained from a man in his forties or fifties with HIV.

The V gene is TRBV6-4, the J gene TRBJ2-3; 7 nucleotides match TRBD1. J gave up 2 bases and V 4 bases, and 6 bases lay outside the gene matches. The CDR3 consists of 15 residues. The germline V gene has CDR1 MRHNA and CDR2 SNTAGT. For the CDR3, the DNA is TGTGCCAGCAGTGCCTCGGGACAGTTCACAGATACGCAGTATTTT. It codes for CASSASGQFTDTQYF.

The V call is TRBV6-5, the J call TRBJ2-7, with D perhaps matching TRBD2 (5 bases). Trimming removed 4 bases from V and 5 bases from J, with 15 bases in between. Germline CDR1 and CDR2: MNHEY and SVGAGI. The CDR3 consists of 14 residues. For the CDR3, the DNA is TGTGCCAGCAGTTCCCTCCCGGGGATTCACGAGCAGTACTTC. Its translation: CASSSLPGIHEQYF.

The V gene is TRBV15, the J gene TRBJ2-4; 9 bases map to TRBD1. The V and J ends lost 7 bases and 4 bases, in that order; junction bases with no gene match: 2. CDR3 length: 13 residues. Per the germline V gene, CDR1 is LNHNV and CDR2 is YYDKDF (reference sequence). CDR3 nucleotides: TGTGCCACCACCGGGACAGGGAAAAACATTCAGTACTTC. Its protein product is CATTGTGKNIQYF.

V is TRBV30 and J is TRBJ1-1, with D hard to call. Per the germline V gene, CDR1 is GTSNPN and CDR2 is SVGIG (reference sequence). Trimming left V 0 bases short and J 1 base short, with 6 bases between. The CDR3 consists of 13 residues. CDR3 nucleotide sequence: TGTGCCTGGAGTGTTCTTAAGAACACTGAAGCTTTCTTT. This sequence encodes CAWSVLKNTEAFF.